This entry lists 3 T cell receptor beta chains sequenced from one sample in a study of blood T cells in healthy people across ages. A sample-barcoded 5' primer and a J-beta primer mix were used in a second PCR of about 7 to 12 cycles. TCRdb independently ran MiXCR on the 5' RACE reads; one entry per CDR3 protein. Of under 1,100,000 distinct CDR3 sequences in the sample, less than 25% are singletons; the top ten hold approximately 0.79%. The data were also submitted as part of a second study, on T cells of mothers and their children.

The source material was blood. The origin of the receptors is a girl aged 2 to 9 in good health.

The chain recombines TRBV10-3 with TRBJ2-7; D may be TRBD1 (6 bases). The germline V gene has CDR1 ENHRY and CDR2 SYGVKD. The V gene lost 2 bases and the J gene lost 7 bases, with 18 bases spanning the gap. The CDR3 covers 15 residues. The CDR3: CAISERNRAAWEQYF. CDR3 DNA sequence: TGTGCCATCAGTGAGAGGAACAGGGCGGCGTGGGAGCAGTACTTC.

The V and J genes are TRBV29-1 and TRBJ2-1, with 9 nucleotides matching TRBD2. The germline V gene encodes CDR1 SQVTM and CDR2 ANQGSEA. The CDR3 length is 15 residues. J lost 9 bases, V lost 3 bases, and 12 bases had no gene match. The CDR3 loop reads CSVDSLAGSISEQFF. Here the CDR3 DNA reads TGCAGCGTTGATTCTCTAGCGGGAAGTATTAGTGAGCAGTTCTTC.

The V gene is TRBV4-2, the J gene TRBJ2-2; D is perhaps TRBD1 (6 bases). The germline V gene has CDR1 LGHNA and CDR2 YNFKEQ. The V and J ends lost 4 bases and 2 bases respectively, with 14 bases between them. The CDR3 spans 16 residues. Written as DNA, the CDR3 is TGTGCCAGCAGCCGGGAAATACAGGGAAACACCGGGGAGCTGTTTTTT. Translating it yields CASSREIQGNTGELFF.